The T cell receptor (beta chain) described here comes from a study of T cells after yellow fever vaccination. Overall study results and limits: On re-exposure, the response was weaker but peaked faster, at day 5 versus 15.

Remarks on this clonotype: The antigen is undetermined.

TCRdb called the 5' RACE reads again in MiXCR, with one record for every CDR3 protein. Among about 630,000 distinct CDR3 sequences listed, 12% were seen once. The V gene end was trimmed by 5 bases and the J gene end by 5 bases; junction bases not matched to a gene: 5. Germline CDR1 SGHTA, CDR2 FQGNSA. This CDR3 region has 15 residues. This clonotype was obtained from a man under 40 who received the YFV17D yellow fever vaccine. The chain employs TRBV7-2 and TRBJ2-2, with TRBD2 matching 10 bases. The starting material was PBMCs, obtained on the day of the yellow fever booster vaccination. The CDR3 is CASSPSGRRTGELFF. The CDR3, as DNA: TGTGCCAGCAGCCCTAGCGGGAGAAGAACCGGGGAGCTGTTTTTT. Filled out from reference TRBV7-2 and TRBJ2-2, the complete variable domain reads GAGVSQSPSNKVTEKGKDVELRCDPISGHTALYWYRQSLGQGLEFLIYFQGNSAPDKSGLPSDRFSAERTGGSVSTLTIQRTQQEDSAVYLCASSPSGRRTGELFFGEGSRLTVL.